This TCR beta chain was obtained from a study of vaccination effects on CD4 cells after COVID-19 (dated by TCRdb to between 2022 and 2023). Notes on the research overall: Two doses of either the BNT162b2 or the mRNA-1273 mRNA SARS-CoV-2 vaccine were administered to participants. Altogether, approximately 10 COVID-19 convalescent patients and several SARS-CoV-2-naive healthy vaccine recipients made up the full study. Cultures from other donors in the study were sequenced using the Oncomine TCR Beta short-read assay on an Illumina iSeq 100. SARS-CoV-2 spike-specific CD4+ TCR repertoires were compared before and after mRNA vaccination in COVID-19 convalescent patients and in infection-naive vaccine recipients.

The junction carries 8 bases between V and J, which are trimmed by 2 bases and 4 bases respectively. From a lookup of the germline V gene, CDR1 and CDR2 are MNHEY and SVGAGI. From its cysteine to its phenylalanine, the CDR3 spans 13 amino acids. Only the CDR3 region is kept as DNA, spanning 39 bases read in frame from base 1. The library was produced with the immunoSEQ multiplex PCR assay. DNA from the CD4+ T cells that had been cultured and isolated underwent TCR beta CDR3 sequencing. As for how the authors treated the data: Non-productive TCR sequences were removed and reads were trimmed to the CDR3 region, keeping CDR3s of at least 7 amino acids. The MANAFEST web app was used to identify antigen-specific clonotypes by comparing expansion in peptide wells with expansion in reference cultures. To count as positive, a clone had to show expansion at FDR<0.05 compared with the reference and with all other wells, an odds ratio above 5, and a frequency above 0.1% in two replicate wells. A clonotype was called cross-reactive if it was significantly expanded both in SARS-CoV-2 spike wells and in at least one common cold coronavirus spike condition. Levenshtein distance calculated with the stringdist R package was used to assess CDR3 similarity, and unrooted trees were constructed with ape in R 3.6.1. Here the immuneACCESS table is served through TCRdb, limited to in-frame sequences with V and J called. Missing clones are a known gap in these copies; in checked studies unresolved V genes cover under half, and the rest lacks a known reason. That table is the source of V, J and clone size, and D and trimming were worked out from the DNA. The sample table contains about 79,000 clones; only one count was recorded for 74% of them. Under 2% of the sample is held by the ten biggest clonotypes.

In the ViraFEST assay, PBMC were stimulated with viral peptide pools, and TCR sequencing was then used to find antigen-specific CD4+ T cell clonotypes based on their expansion. After more than 9 days of culture, CD4+ T cells were isolated with the EasySep CD4+ T cell isolation kit. The absence of prior SARS-CoV-2 infection in healthy vaccine recipients was confirmed by negative nucleocapsid antibodies before and after vaccination. Roughly 2 million PBMC per well were cultured in IMDM with 5% human AB serum, 10 IU/ml IL-2 and gentamicin, plus 10 ug/ml peptides. Half of the culture medium was replaced with fresh IL-2-containing medium on days 3 and 7. Unless otherwise noted, each peptide stimulation condition was cultured in triplicate wells. Using Ficoll-Paque Plus gradient centrifugation, PBMC were separated from whole blood and then either used fresh or cryopreserved at -140C. Overlapping peptide pools spanned the spike proteins of SARS-CoV-2 and the common cold coronaviruses HCoV-NL63, HCoV-OC43 and HCoV-229E. The QIAamp micro DNA kit was used to extract genomic DNA from the cultured CD4+ T cells.

For this clone: The target of this receptor is not known. Base qualities are missing; no much larger clone stands one base away.

Overall study outcomes, separate from this receptor: Among healthy vaccine recipients, nearly all vaccine-induced clones were SARS-CoV-2 mono-reactive, and just 1 of 255 was cross-reactive with common cold coronaviruses. Marked clonal contraction was observed in both infection-induced and vaccine-induced clones at late post-vaccination timepoints, consistent with waning T cell responses. The study was limited by a small number of convalescent patients and lacked early post-infection timepoints.

This specimen consisted of CD4+ T cells from PBMCs cultured with HCoV-229E spike peptides, obtained before COVID-19 vaccination. The cell subset or site label of this sample denotes: HCoV-229E spike overlapping peptide pool stimulation. This clonotype originated in a human donor who received a COVID-19 vaccine. The chain couples TRBV6-5 to TRBJ1-2, with the D gene not confidently named. The CDR3 is CASSYPGSYGYTF. The DNA sequence is given as TGTGCCAGCAGTTACCCGGGGAGCTATGGCTACACCTTC.